The source of this T cell receptor beta chain is a study of metastatic and nonmetastatic thyroid tumors. This clone was found once. From the PCR reads, TCRdb re-called clones with MiXCR. The data show fewer than 15,000 clones, around 32% seen once. All patients reached thyroid surgery having received no treatment beforehand. The CDR3 is 13 residues long. The junction had 5 bases not matched to a gene; V was cut back by 3 bases and J by 4 bases. CDR1 and CDR2 from the germline V gene are DFQATT and SNEGSKA (reference sequence). Sequencing used tumor tissue. The TCR sequence derives from a male donor with papillary thyroid cancer or a benign thyroid nodule (not recorded which). Some clones in this sample may be carry-over from other donors' samples. The gene calls are TRBV20-1 and TRBJ1-1; 7 bases are shared with TRBD1. The CDR3: CSASAGGVTEAFF. In DNA form, the CDR3 reads TGCAGTGCTAGTGCAGGGGGTGTCACTGAAGCTTTCTTT.